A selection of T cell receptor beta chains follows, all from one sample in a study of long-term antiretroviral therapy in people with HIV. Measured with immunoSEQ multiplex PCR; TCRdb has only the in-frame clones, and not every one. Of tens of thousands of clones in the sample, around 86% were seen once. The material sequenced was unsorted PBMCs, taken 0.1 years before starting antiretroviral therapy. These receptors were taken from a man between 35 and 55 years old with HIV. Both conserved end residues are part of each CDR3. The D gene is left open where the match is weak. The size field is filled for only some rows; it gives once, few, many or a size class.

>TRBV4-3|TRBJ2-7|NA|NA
TGCGCCAGCAGCCAAGCCCACCAACCTTCCTACGAGCAGTACTTC
CASSQAHQPSYEQYF
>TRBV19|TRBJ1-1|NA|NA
TGTGCCAGTACCACGCGTGGGTACACTGAAGCTTTCTTT
CASTTRGYTEAFF
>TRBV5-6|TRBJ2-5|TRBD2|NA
TGTGCCAGCAGCTTGGGACTAGCCCCCTGGGAGACCCAGTACTTC
CASSLGLAPWETQYF
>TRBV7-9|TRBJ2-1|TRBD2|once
TGTGCCAGCAGCTTCGCGGGAGATGAGCAGTTCTTC
CASSFAGDEQFF
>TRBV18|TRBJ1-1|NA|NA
TGTGCCAGCTCACCTGCCTCAATACTCATGAACACTGAAGCTTTCTTT
CASSPASILMNTEAFF
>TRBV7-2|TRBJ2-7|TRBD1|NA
TGTGCCAGCAGCAAGTCCACAGGGGAATACGAGCAGTACTTC
CASSKSTGEYEQYF
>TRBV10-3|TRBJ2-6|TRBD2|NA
TGTGCCATCAGCTCTACTAGCGGGAGGACTGGGGCCAACGTCCTGACTTTC
CAISSTSGRTGANVLTF
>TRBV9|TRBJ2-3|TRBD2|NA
TGTGCCAGCAGCGTAGCTACCCGGGCGGGAGCTATAGATACGCAGTATTTT
CASSVATRAGAIDTQYF
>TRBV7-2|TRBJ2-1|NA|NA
TGTGCCAGCAGCTTGGCCGGGACCACCGGGCATGAGCAGTTCTTC
CASSLAGTTGHEQFF
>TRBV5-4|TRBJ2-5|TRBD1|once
TGTGCCGTAGCACAGGGGAGAGAGACCCAGTACTTC
CAVAQGRETQYF
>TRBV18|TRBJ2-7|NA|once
TGTGCCAGCTCCCCCCGCTGGAGCTCCTACGAGCAGTACTTC
CASSPRWSSYEQYF
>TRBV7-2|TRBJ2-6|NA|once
TGTGCCAGCAGCTTAGCTGAGGCTCTCTCCAACGTCCTGACTTTC
CASSLAEALSNVLTF
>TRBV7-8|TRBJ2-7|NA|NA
TGTGCCAGCAGCTTAGAAGGGTTAGGGGCTTACGAGCAGTACTTC
CASSLEGLGAYEQYF
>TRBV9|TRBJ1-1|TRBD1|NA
TGTGCCAGCAGCAGGACAGGGGGCGGGGGTACTGAAGCTTTCTTT
CASSRTGGGGTEAFF
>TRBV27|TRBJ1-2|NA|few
TGTGCCAGCAGTTCGGGGACGGACTATGGCTACACCTTC
CASSSGTDYGYTF
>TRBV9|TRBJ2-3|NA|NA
TGTGCCAGCAGCCCTATACGGGGAGGGGGTACGCAGTATTTT
CASSPIRGGGTQYF
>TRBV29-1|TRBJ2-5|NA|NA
TGCAGCGTTGAACTGAGCCCGGAGACCCAGTACTTC
CSVELSPETQYF
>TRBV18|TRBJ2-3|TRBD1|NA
TGTGCCAGCTCACAGGGGGCCGGCACAGATACGCAGTATTTT
CASSQGAGTDTQYF
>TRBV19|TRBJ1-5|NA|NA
TGTGCCAGTAGTATAGACAGGGATCAGCCCCAGCATTTT
CASSIDRDQPQHF
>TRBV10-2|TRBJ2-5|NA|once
TGCGCCAGCAGTGTTGGCGAGACCCAGTACTTC
CASSVGETQYF
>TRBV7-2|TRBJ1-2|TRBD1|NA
TGTGCCAGCAGCCCCCGGACACAGGGGTCCTATGGCTACACCTTC
CASSPRTQGSYGYTF
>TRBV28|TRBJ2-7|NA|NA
TGTGCCACTACCTCGATAAGAGAGCAGTACTTC
CATTSIREQYF
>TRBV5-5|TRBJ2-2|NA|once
TGTGCCAGCAGCTTGGCCCCTGGCAGGGTTCACACCGGGGAGCTGTTTTTT
CASSLAPGRVHTGELFF
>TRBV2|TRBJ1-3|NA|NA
TGTGCCAGCAGGGCCCACGCAGGGCACGGAAACACCATATATTTT
CASRAHAGHGNTIYF
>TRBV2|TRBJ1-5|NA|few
TGTGCCAGCAGTCCAGGGGCCATCAATCAGCCCCAGCATTTT
CASSPGAINQPQHF
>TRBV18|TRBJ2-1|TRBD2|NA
TGTGCCAGCTCACTTGCAGTGGGAGGGAGTGAGCAGTTCTTC
CASSLAVGGSEQFF
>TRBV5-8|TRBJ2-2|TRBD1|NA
TGTGCCAGCAGCTCTGGACAGGGGGCCGACACCGGGGAGCTGTTTTTT
CASSSGQGADTGELFF
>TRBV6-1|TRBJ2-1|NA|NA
TGTGCCAGCAGTGATGACGGGGGCTACAATGAGCAGTTCTTC
CASSDDGGYNEQFF
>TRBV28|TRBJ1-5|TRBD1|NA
TGTGCCAGCGGATCAGACCGGGACAGGGGGGGGATTGGTAGCAATCAGCCCCAGCATTTT
CASGSDRDRGGIGSNQPQHF
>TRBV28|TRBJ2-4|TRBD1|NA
TGTGCCAGCTTTGGACAGGGGGCAGGCAAAAACATTCAGTACTTC
CASFGQGAGKNIQYF
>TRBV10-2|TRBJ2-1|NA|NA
TGCGCCAGCAGTCAGGGGGGGGGTGAGCAGTTCTTC
CASSQGGGEQFF
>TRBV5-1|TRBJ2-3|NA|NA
TGCGCCAGCAGCTTGGCTGGGGGCAGCACAGATACGCAGTATTTT
CASSLAGGSTDTQYF
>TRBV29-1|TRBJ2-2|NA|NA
TGCAGCGTTGCAGGGGACCAAAACACCGGGGAGCTGTTTTTT
CSVAGDQNTGELFF
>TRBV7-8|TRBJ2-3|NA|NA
TGTGCCAGCAGCTTAGGGAGCACAGATACGCAGTATTTT
CASSLGSTDTQYF
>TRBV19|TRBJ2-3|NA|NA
TGTGCCAGTAGCGGCCCGAGTAGAGATACGCAGTATTTT
CASSGPSRDTQYF
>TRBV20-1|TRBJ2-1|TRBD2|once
TGCAGTTTCCTAGCGGCGAATGAGCAGTTCTTC
CSFLAANEQFF
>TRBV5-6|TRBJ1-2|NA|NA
TGTGCCAGCAGCTTGGGCAGGCGGGCCTATGGCTACACCTTC
CASSLGRRAYGYTF
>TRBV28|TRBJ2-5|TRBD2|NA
TGTGCCAGCAGCCTTAGCGGGAGTGGAGAGACCCAGTACTTC
CASSLSGSGETQYF
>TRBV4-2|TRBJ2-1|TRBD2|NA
TGTGCCAGCAGTCGAGCGGGGGGGTACAATGAGCAGTTCTTC
CASSRAGGYNEQFF
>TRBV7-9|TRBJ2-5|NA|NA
TGTGCCAGCAGCTTAGAGACCCAGTACTTC
CASSLETQYF
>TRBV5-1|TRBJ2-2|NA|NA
TGCGCCAGCAGCGTTGGTCGGCTAGGGCTTGATACCGGGGAGCTGTTTTTT
CASSVGRLGLDTGELFF
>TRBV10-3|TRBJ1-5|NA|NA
TGTGCCAGCCGACGGGGGGATGATCAGCCCCAGCATTTT
CASRRGDDQPQHF
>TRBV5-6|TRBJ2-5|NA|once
TGTGCCAGCAGCTTGGAATGGGAGACCCAGTACTTC
CASSLEWETQYF
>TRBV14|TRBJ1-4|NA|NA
TGTGCCAGCAGCCAGAGGAGCCGCTCTAATGAAAAACTGTTTTTT
CASSQRSRSNEKLFF
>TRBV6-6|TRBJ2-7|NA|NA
TGTGCCAGCAGCCCCCTTGGTACGGGGAGCACCGAGCAGTACTTC
CASSPLGTGSTEQYF
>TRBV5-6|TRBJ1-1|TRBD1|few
TGTGCCAGCAGCTTGAGAGGAGGGTGGGACAGGGGAAACACTGAAGCTTTCTTT
CASSLRGGWDRGNTEAFF
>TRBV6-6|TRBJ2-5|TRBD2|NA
TGTGCCAGCACCTTCCCGGGGGGGTTGATTTGGGAGACCCAGTACTTC
CASTFPGGLIWETQYF
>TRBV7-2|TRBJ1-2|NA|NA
TGTGCCAGCAGCTTTCACCGTGAGGCTGGGGGCTACACCTTC
CASSFHREAGGYTF
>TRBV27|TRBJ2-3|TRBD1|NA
TGTGCCAGCAGCCTAGGGGACAGGGCTAAAGATACGCAGTATTTT
CASSLGDRAKDTQYF
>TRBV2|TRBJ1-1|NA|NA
TGTGCCGGGTTGGGACTTTACACTGAAGCTTTCTTT
CAGLGLYTEAFF
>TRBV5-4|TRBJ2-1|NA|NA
TGTGCCAGCAGCTCGAAGACAGGAGATTACAATGAGCAGTTCTTC
CASSSKTGDYNEQFF
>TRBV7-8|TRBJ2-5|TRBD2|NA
TGTGCCAGCAGCCGACTAGCGGGGGGTCGAGAGACCCAGTACTTC
CASSRLAGGRETQYF
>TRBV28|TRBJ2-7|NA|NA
TGTGCCAGCAGTCCCCTGTTTGGGACCGCAAACTACGAGCAGTACTTC
CASSPLFGTANYEQYF
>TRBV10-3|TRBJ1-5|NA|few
TGTGCCATCAGTGAGTCTGGGGGAGCCCAGCATTTT
CAISESGGAQHF
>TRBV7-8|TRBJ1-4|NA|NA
TGTGCCAGCAGCTTAGGATGGGGGGGGACTAATGAAAAACTGTTTTTT
CASSLGWGGTNEKLFF
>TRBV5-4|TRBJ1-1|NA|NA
TGTGCCAGCAGCTTGGACCCGAACACTGAAGCTTTCTTT
CASSLDPNTEAFF